Below, 5 T cell receptor beta chains from the same sample are listed, as sequenced in a study of T cells in Graves' hyperthyroidism and ophthalmopathy (dated by TCRdb to the late 2010s). Library construction relied on multiplex PCR. The run used an Illumina HiSeq 2000. Amplification of TCR beta CDR3 regions was carried out from RNA transcripts. The TCR CDR3 was subjected to a first round of RT-PCR using the HTBI primer set and the Qiagen OneStep RT-PCR kit. TCRdb reprocessed the public reads (quality trimming at Q25 with fastp, clone calling with MiXCR) and kept in-frame beta chains. CDR3 protein sequences are deduplicated, and each keeps its most common genes and DNA. In all, the sample holds about 700,000 distinct CDR3 sequences, and 14% of those were seen once. Jointly, the top ten make up 10% of the sample. The sequenced sample consisted of blood. All receptors derive from a woman aged 18-29 years with Graves' hyperthyroidism.

This clonotype was seen many times. The gene calls are TRBV5-4 and TRBJ2-7; 13 bases align to TRBD2. The germline gives CDR1 SGHNT, CDR2 YYREEE (reference sequence). CDR3 length equals 14 residues. J gave up 9 bases and V 10 bases, and 13 bases lay outside the gene matches. As DNA, the CDR3 is TGTGCCGGGGAACACGGGACTAGCGGGACAGTGCAGTACTTC. This gives the protein CAGEHGTSGTVQYF.

The sample holds many counts of this clonotype. The chain recombines TRBV7-2 with TRBJ2-2; D gene unclear. The germline CDR1 and CDR2 sequences are SGHTA and FQGNSA. The CDR3 runs to 16 residues. Trimming stripped 1 base from V and 0 bases from J, with 9 bases between. The CDR3 is CASSLEYGANTGELFF. CDR3 in DNA: TGTGCCAGCAGCTTAGAATATGGGGCGAACACCGGGGAGCTGTTTTTT.

This clonotype was recorded at least ten times. This rearrangement joins TRBV18 to TRBJ2-3; D is uncertain. V lost 0 bases and J lost 4, with 5 bases in between. The length of the CDR3 is 13 residues. Germline CDR1 KGHSH, CDR2 LQKENI. The CDR3 spells CASSPPSADTQYF. CDR3 sequence (DNA): TGTGCCAGCTCACCACCTTCCGCAGATACGCAGTATTTT.

This clonotype was detected many times. The V call is TRBV19, the J call TRBJ1-1; D call uncertain. Trimming removed 6 bases from V and 4 bases from J, with 6 bases in between. CDR3 length: 11 amino acids. Germline V gene lookup returns CDR1 LNHDA and CDR2 SQIVND (reference sequence). CDR3 protein: CASSDGTEAFF. The DNA for the CDR3 is TGTGCCAGTAGCGACGGCACTGAAGCTTTCTTT.

The chain recombines TRBV28 with TRBJ2-7, with D possibly being TRBD1 or TRBD2 (5 bases each). Germline CDR1 is MDHEN and CDR2 is SYDVKM. V was pared by 6 bases and J by 1 base, with 16 bases between. This CDR3 region has 15 residues. The CDR3 is CASSSTGTPSYEQYF. CDR3 bases: TGTGCCAGCAGCTCGACCGGGACCCCGTCCTACGAGCAGTACTTC.